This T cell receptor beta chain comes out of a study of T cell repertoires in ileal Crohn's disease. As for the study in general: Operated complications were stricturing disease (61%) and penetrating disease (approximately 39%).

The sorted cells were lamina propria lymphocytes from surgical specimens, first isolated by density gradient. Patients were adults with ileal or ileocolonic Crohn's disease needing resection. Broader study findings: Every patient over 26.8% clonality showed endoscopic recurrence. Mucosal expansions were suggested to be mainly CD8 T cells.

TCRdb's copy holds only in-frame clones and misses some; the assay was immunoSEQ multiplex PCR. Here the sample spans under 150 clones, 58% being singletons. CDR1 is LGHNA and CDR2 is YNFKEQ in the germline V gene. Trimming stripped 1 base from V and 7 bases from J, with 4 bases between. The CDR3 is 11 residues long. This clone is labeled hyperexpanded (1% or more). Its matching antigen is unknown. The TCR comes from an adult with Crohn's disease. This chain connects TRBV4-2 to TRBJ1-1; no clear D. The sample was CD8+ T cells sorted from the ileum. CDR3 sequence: CASSQGGEAFF. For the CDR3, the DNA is TGTGCCAGCAGCCAAGGAGGTGAAGCTTTCTTT.